This TCR beta chain was identified during a study of PD-L1 blockade in urothelial cancer. Overall study context: Patients took up atezolizumab around 2014 at 1,200 mg intravenously every 3 weeks. Median T cell yield from blood was about 150,000. General study findings and limits: Below-median pretreatment blood TCR clonality was a predictor of better survival.

This clone was counted a single time. Its antigen is currently unknown. Added to each PCR by spiking were synthetic TCR analog templates. Generated by immunoSEQ multiplex PCR, the TCRdb table keeps only in-frame clones and is missing some. The sample yields more than 15,000 clones, approximately 86% seen once. The V gene end was trimmed by 8 bases and the J gene end by 3 bases; junction bases not matched to a gene: 10. The germline gives CDR1 MRHNA, CDR2 SNTAGT. The CDR3 consists of 16 residues. The chain recombines TRBV6-4 with TRBJ2-7; 13 bases map to TRBD2. The TCR comes from a man aged 50 or older with urothelial cancer. Source: PBMCs, taken around atezolizumab (anti-PD-L1) treatment. The CDR3 spells CASGATSGRRCYEQYF. The CDR3 DNA follows: TGTGCCAGCGGGGCGACTAGCGGGAGGAGATGCTACGAGCAGTACTTC.